Below are 13 T cell receptor beta chains sequenced from a single sample in a study of shared T cell receptors in the human thymus. TCRdb's table, derived via immunoSEQ multiplex PCR, lists solely in-frame clones and lacks some. The table lists some 700,000 clones, approximately 83% of them singletons. These same data were also listed under a study on human thymus T cells.

The sample taken for sequencing was thymocytes. Receptor source: a girl less than two years old with a congenital heart defect.

The count of this clone is one. The chain joins TRBV9 to TRBJ2-5; D perhaps matches TRBD2 (6 bases). Germline assignment: CDR1 SGDLS and CDR2 YYNGEE. The CDR3 is 16 residues long. Deletions cut 4 bases from V and 1 base from J, with 17 bases between. The CDR3 DNA reads as TGTGCCAGCAGCAGGGGCAGGTGGGACTCCCAAGAGACCCAGTACTTC. Translating gives CASSRGRWDSQETQYF. The complete variable domain, with remaining parts taken from reference TRBV9 and TRBJ2-5, reads DSGVTQTPKHLITATGQRVTLRCSPRSGDLSVYWYQQSLDQGLQFLIQYYNGEERAKGNILERFSAQQFPDLHSELNLSSLELGDSALYFCASSRGRWDSQETQYFGPGTRLLVL.

The V and J genes are TRBV4-1 and TRBJ1-4; TRBD1 agrees at 8 bases. The germline CDR1 and CDR2 sequences are MGHRA and YSYEKL. This CDR3 has 17 residues. V shed 1 base, J shed 5 bases, and the junction held 9 bases outside the gene matches. The CDR3 here is CASSQASGQGLNEKLFF. The CDR3 nucleotides read TGCGCCAGCAGCCAAGCCTCCGGACAGGGATTGAATGAAAAACTGTTTTTT.

The V and J genes are TRBV27 and TRBJ1-1; 7 nucleotides align to TRBD1. V dropped 7 bases and J dropped 6; count of bases not matched to a gene: 20. CDR1 is MNHEY and CDR2 is SMNVEV in the germline V gene (reference sequence). The CDR3 covers 17 residues. The CDR3 here is CASNQGRQGVGKAEAFF. CDR3 nucleotides: TGTGCCAGCAACCAGGGCCGGCAGGGGGTAGGAAAGGCTGAAGCTTTCTTT.

The chain has TRBV14 and TRBJ2-7; 7 bases align to TRBD1. The CDR3 has 16 amino acids. V was pared by 3 bases and J by 3 bases, with 11 bases of the junction left unmatched. Germline V gene data show CDR1 as SGHDN and CDR2 as FVKESK. The CDR3 here is CASSHVLTGQSYEQYF. The DNA for the CDR3 is TGTGCCAGCAGCCATGTACTCACGGGACAGAGCTACGAGCAGTACTTC.

The chain recombines TRBV7-2 with TRBJ2-7; D may be TRBD2 (7 bases). Trimming took 4 bases from V and 7 from J, leaving 14 bases between them. Looked up from germline, CDR1 is SGHTA and CDR2 is FQGNSA. The CDR3 sequence is 13 residues long. The CDR3 nucleotides read TGTGCCAGCAGCTCCCTGGGGGGGCGGGAGCAGTACTTC. It encodes CASSSLGGREQYF. Drawing the rest from reference TRBV7-2 and TRBJ2-7, the complete variable domain is GAGVSQSPSNKVTEKGKDVELRCDPISGHTALYWYRQSLGQGLEFLIYFQGNSAPDKSGLPSDRFSAERTGGSVSTLTIQRTQQEDSAVYLCASSSLGGREQYFGPGTRLTVT.

The rearrangement uses TRBV18 and TRBJ2-5; TRBD1 matches at 8 bases. V lost 5 bases and J lost 5; bases outside the gene matches: 7. CDR3 length equals 14 residues. CDR1 KGHSH and CDR2 LQKENI come from the germline V gene. The CDR3 DNA reads TGTGCCAGCTCATGGACAGGGCTACGGGAGACCCAGTACTTC. It specifies CASSWTGLRETQYF.

This clone was seen just once. The rearrangement uses TRBV10-3 and TRBJ2-7; possibly TRBD1 for D (6 bases). Per the germline V gene, CDR1 is ENHRY and CDR2 is SYGVKD. This CDR3 contains 15 residues. V dropped 5 bases and J dropped 2 bases, with 16 bases sitting between them. In DNA form, the CDR3 reads TGTGCCATCAGTAATCCCCCGGCAGGGGCCTACGAGCAGTACTTC. It codes for CAISNPPAGAYEQYF.

This clone was picked up a small number of times. The chain has TRBV10-3 and TRBJ1-5; D is undetermined. The CDR3 has 15 amino acids. Trimming took 2 bases from V and 4 from J, leaving 12 bases between them. CDR1 is ENHRY and CDR2 is SYGVKD in the germline V gene. The CDR3 region is CAISEGRRPNQPQHF. CDR3 nucleotides: TGTGCCATCAGTGAGGGGAGGCGCCCGAATCAGCCCCAGCATTTT.

The chain is built from TRBV7-2 and TRBJ2-5, with 9 bases matching TRBD2. This CDR3 spans 19 amino acids. The V segment lost 6 bases and the J segment 4 bases; nucleotides outside the gene matches: 21. In germline, CDR1 is SGHTA, CDR2 FQGNSA. The CDR3 protein is CASSLLLAGETYQLETQYF. Written as DNA, the CDR3 is TGTGCCAGCAGTCTACTATTAGCGGGGGAAACCTACCAGTTAGAGACCCAGTACTTC. Together with reference TRBV7-2 and TRBJ2-5, the CDR3 gives the full variable domain: GAGVSQSPSNKVTEKGKDVELRCDPISGHTALYWYRQSLGQGLEFLIYFQGNSAPDKSGLPSDRFSAERTGGSVSTLTIQRTQQEDSAVYLCASSLLLAGETYQLETQYFGPGTRLLVL.

The rearrangement joins TRBV10-1 to TRBJ1-1; 9 bases agree with TRBD1. Germline V lookup: CDR1 WNHNN, CDR2 SYGVQD (reference sequence). CDR3 length equals 18 residues. The junction had 17 bases not matched to a gene; V was cut back by 4 bases and J by 5 bases. In DNA, the CDR3 is TGCGCCAGCAGTGCAGAACCGGGACAGGGAAGGGAAACAACTGAAGCTTTCTTT. It specifies CASSAEPGQGRETTEAFF.

CDR3 coding DNA: TGTGCCAGCTCACCACAGGGGGCTGACACTGAAGCTTTCTTT. Amino acids: CASSPQGADTEAFF. The chain employs TRBV18 and TRBJ1-1; 7 bases line up with TRBD1. This CDR3 contains 14 residues. The trim removed 1 base at V and 3 bases at J, leaving 2 bases unmatched. Germline-derived CDR1 and CDR2 are KGHSH and LQKENI.

This clone was counted between two and nine times. The CDR3 region has the DNA TGTGCCAGCAGTGAGGGCAAGAACACTGAAGCTTTCTTT. Its protein is CASSEGKNTEAFF. V is TRBV6-1 and J is TRBJ1-1; no reliable D call. Germline lookup yields CDR1 MNHNS and CDR2 SASEGT. V lost 3 bases, J lost 1 base, and 6 bases lay in between. This CDR3 is 13 amino acids long.

The chain employs TRBV6-1 and TRBJ1-4, with D maybe TRBD1 (6 bases). CDR1 and CDR2 (germline): MNHNS, SASEGT. The CDR3 has 17 amino acids. The germline V and J ends were trimmed by 1 base and 5 bases, with 17 bases remaining between them. CDR3 protein: CASSEGRPGGRNEKLFF. The CDR3 region has the DNA TGTGCCAGCAGTGAAGGGCGCCCGGGGGGCAGAAATGAAAAACTGTTTTTT.